This T cell receptor beta chain was documented in a study of human T cells and chemical hapten exposure (dated by TCRdb to the early 2020s). In the study overall: For sensitization, 2% DPC in acetone was applied to a roughly 2 cm by roughly 2 cm area of upper inner arm skin. This study followed changes in the peripheral blood TCR repertoire in vivo during primary and secondary sensitization of alopecia patients to the hapten diphenylcyclopropenone (DPC). For TCR sequencing, blood came from approximately 29 alopecia patients at anywhere from one to four time points (pre-sensitization, 2, 6 and 24 weeks). Libraries were pooled for sequencing, and variation in per-sample TCR yields was attributed mainly to small differences in library volumes within the pool. Most of the patients in the cohort were female, and the cohort covered alopecia areata with under or over 50% scalp involvement, alopecia totalis and alopecia universalis. Blood samples were taken from patients before sensitization (week 0) and at 2, 6 and about 24 weeks after DPC sensitization. Weekly therapeutic DPC doses were additionally applied to the scalp of patients throughout the approximately 23-week study period. Patch tests used Finn chambers with 0.01% DPC on the upper back, scored after 6 days by International Contact Dermatitis Research Group standards.

V is cut by 5 bases and J by 2 bases, and the space between the germline ends is 16 bases. From the cysteine up to the phenylalanine, the CDR3 has a length of 15 residues. Only the CDR3 DNA stays, 45 bases, in frame from base 1. Study-wide conclusions, independent of this receptor: All patients had alopecia, a presumed autoimmune disease, so their immune response might differ from that of healthy individuals. Significantly more large CDR3 similarity clusters were formed by expanded TCRs than by pre-sensitization or healthy control sets, consistent with antigen-driven responses. After repeated subsampling, the strength of the expansion versus patch-test correlation and the threshold at which it became significant changed. Patch test score was positively correlated with the number of PT1 expanded TCRs, with significance at thresholds 8, 16 and 32 but not at 4. DPC sensitization did not change the number of TCRs with a frequency above 1 in 1000, and there was no evidence of changes in global repertoire structure.

Explained via the paper, the time point label denotes: patch test 1, 2 weeks after DPC sensitization. The sample's treatment or condition, from its label and the paper: therapeutic diphenylcyclopropenone sensitization with weekly scalp DPC. At every patch-test visit, the blood draw took place before the patch test was put on. Patients were eligible if aged 18 to 70, diagnosed with alopecia and judged suitable for DPC therapy, and pregnant patients were excluded. Total RNA was extracted from unfractionated whole blood that had been collected in Tempus Blood RNA tubes. Library preparation employed RACE. Instrument used: NextSeq 500. During library preparation, unique molecular identifiers were attached to individual cDNA molecules so that TCRs could be counted quantitatively and reproducibly. From each blood RNA sample, both TCR alpha and TCR beta chains were sequenced. The authors' pipeline ran thus. Samples had a median of about 96,000 TCRs, with a range from roughly 23,224 to 700,000. The Decombinator software suite was used to annotate the V, J and CDR3 of the TCR reads. For the PS versus PT1 abundance plots, all samples were subsampled to the same number of TCRs (28,000). TCRs were defined as expanded if absent before sensitization and observed at least eight times at the 2-week time point. The public sequencing data were trimmed at Q25 with fastp and processed into clonotypes with MiXCR by TCRdb, which kept only in-frame beta chains. CDR3 protein duplicates are merged, each entry listing the most common genes and DNA. The V and J calls were not made by the authors but by TCRdb's processing. Within this sample are 300,000 to 350,000 distinct CDR3 sequences, with under 9% of them counted one time only. The ten largest clones add up to roughly 8% of the sample.

To note about this clonotype: Which antigen it targets is not known. Per-base qualities were not stored, and no clone one base away is much larger.

The rearranged segments are TRBV12-3 or TRBV12-4 and TRBJ2-7; 6 matching bases give a weak D call of TRBD1. The sample in question was whole blood, obtained in connection with sensitization to the hapten diphenylcyclopropenone (DPC). The receptor was derived from a woman younger than 35 with alopecia areata. Some clones in this sample may be carry-over from other donors' samples. This receptor carries the CDR3 CASSPDSSRAYEQYF. The nucleotide sequence is TGTGCCAGCAGTCCGGACAGTTCGAGAGCCTACGAGCAGTACTTC.